This TCR beta chain derives from a study of human T cells and chemical hapten exposure. Time point specified: patch test 1, 2 weeks after DPC sensitization. Sample treatment: therapeutic diphenylcyclopropenone sensitization with weekly scalp DPC. Total RNA came from unfractionated whole blood. Per the authors' pipeline: TCRs per sample had a median of about 100,000 and ranged from about 23,224 to 700,000. MiXCR was run by TCRdb on the RACE reads, yielding one entry per CDR3 protein. These V and J calls are TCRdb output, not the study's own analysis. The repertoire has 100,000 or so distinct CDR3 sequences, roughly 9.6% of them found once; the top ten carry roughly 3.3%. Whole-study findings and limits: Counts of TCRs above 1 in 1000 frequency stayed unchanged with DPC sensitization.

Germline values: CDR1 SGHDT, CDR2 YYEEEE. V was pared by 0 bases and J by 4 bases, with 14 bases between. The CDR3 runs to 16 residues. This clonotype has a handful of counts. Antigen specificity is unknown. The chain recombines TRBV5-6 with TRBJ1-3, with D perhaps matching TRBD1 (6 bases). The sequenced sample was whole blood, obtained in connection with sensitization to the hapten diphenylcyclopropenone (DPC). The source is a middle-aged woman with alopecia areata. Some clones in this sample may be carry-over from other donors' samples. CDR3 sequence (DNA): TGTGCCAGCAGCTTGGGACTTCAGGGGAGAGGAAACACCATATATTTT. Translation gives CASSLGLQGRGNTIYF.